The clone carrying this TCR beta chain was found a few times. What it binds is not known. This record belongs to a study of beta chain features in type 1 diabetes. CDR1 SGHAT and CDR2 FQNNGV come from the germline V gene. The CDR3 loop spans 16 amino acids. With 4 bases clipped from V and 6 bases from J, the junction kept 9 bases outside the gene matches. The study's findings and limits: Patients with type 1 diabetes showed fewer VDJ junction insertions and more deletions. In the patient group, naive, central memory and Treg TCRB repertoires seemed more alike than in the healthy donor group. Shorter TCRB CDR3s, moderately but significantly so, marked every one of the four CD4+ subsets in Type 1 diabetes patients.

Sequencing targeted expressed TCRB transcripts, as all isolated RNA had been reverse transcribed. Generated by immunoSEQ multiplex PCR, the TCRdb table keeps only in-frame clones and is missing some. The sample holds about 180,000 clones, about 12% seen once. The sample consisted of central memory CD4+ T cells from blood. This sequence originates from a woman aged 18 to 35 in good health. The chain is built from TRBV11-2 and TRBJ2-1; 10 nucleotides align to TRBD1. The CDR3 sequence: CASSSVTGGAGNEQFF. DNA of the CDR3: TGTGCCAGCAGCTCCGTGACAGGGGGCGCCGGCAATGAGCAGTTCTTC.